This T cell receptor (beta chain) is drawn from a study of glioma-infiltrating T cells after dendritic cell vaccination. Study-level background: Glioblastoma patients came from Phase I and II dendritic cell vaccination trials. Dendritic cell vaccine was injected intradermally three times, biweekly. General study points: Longer survival after dendritic cell vaccination followed higher pretreatment TIL content.

Time point described: after dendritic cell vaccination, including at tumor progression/relapse. With regard to this clone: Its antigen is undetermined.

Primers: 60 V beta forward and 13 J beta reverse. Repertoires were generated with immunoSEQ multiplex PCR, while TCRdb's copy carries only in-frame clones and drops some. The sample shows 75,000 to 95,000 clones, around four fifths of them seen only once. This CDR3 region has 17 residues. The germline V gene has CDR1 SGHRS and CDR2 YFSETQ. Losses at the gene ends were 4 bases for V and 0 bases for J; bases not matched to a gene: 9. This sample comprised blood, obtained after dendritic cell vaccination. The chain links TRBV5-1 to TRBJ2-3; the match to TRBD2 covers 9 bases. This TCR came from a human donor with glioblastoma. CDR3 DNA: TGCGCCAGCAGCAGATATAGCGGGAGTACTAGCACAGATACGCAGTATTTT. As protein: CASSRYSGSTSTDTQYF. The complete variable domain, with remaining parts taken from reference TRBV5-1 and TRBJ2-3, reads KAGVTQTPRYLIKTRGQQVTLSCSPISGHRSVSWYQQTPGQGLQFLFEYFSETQRNKGNFPGRFSGRQFSNSRSEMNVSTLELGDSALYLCASSRYSGSTSTDTQYFGPGTRLTVL.